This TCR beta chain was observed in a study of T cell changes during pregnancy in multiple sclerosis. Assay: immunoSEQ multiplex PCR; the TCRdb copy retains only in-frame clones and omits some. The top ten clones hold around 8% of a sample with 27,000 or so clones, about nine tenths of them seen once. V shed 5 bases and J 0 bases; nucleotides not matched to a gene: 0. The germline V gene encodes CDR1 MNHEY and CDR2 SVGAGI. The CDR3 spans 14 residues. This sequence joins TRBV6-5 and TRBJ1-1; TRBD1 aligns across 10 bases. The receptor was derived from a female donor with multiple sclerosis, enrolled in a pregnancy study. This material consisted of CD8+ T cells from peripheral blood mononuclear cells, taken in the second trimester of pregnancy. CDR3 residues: CASSGQGVNTEAFF. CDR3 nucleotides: TGTGCCAGCAGTGGACAGGGGGTGAACACTGAAGCTTTCTTT.